This T cell receptor (beta chain) was obtained from a study of blood T cell repertoires in COVID-19. This CDR3 has 15 residues. Germline V CDR1 and CDR2: MNHEY, SVGEGT. Trimming took 0 bases from V and 1 from J, leaving 7 bases between them. Profiling relied on immunoSEQ multiplex PCR, and the TCRdb table lists in-frame clones only, not all of them. The table has over 100,000 clones, roughly 90% seen once. This TCR derives from a man in his sixties with COVID-19, enrolled during active disease. Sequencing was done on a sample of peripheral blood. This sequence joins TRBV6-2 or TRBV6-3 and TRBJ1-5; D unresolved. The chain's CDR3 is CASSYSIQSNQPQHF. The CDR3 DNA sequence: TGTGCCAGCAGTTACTCGATCCAGAGCAATCAGCCCCAGCATTTT.